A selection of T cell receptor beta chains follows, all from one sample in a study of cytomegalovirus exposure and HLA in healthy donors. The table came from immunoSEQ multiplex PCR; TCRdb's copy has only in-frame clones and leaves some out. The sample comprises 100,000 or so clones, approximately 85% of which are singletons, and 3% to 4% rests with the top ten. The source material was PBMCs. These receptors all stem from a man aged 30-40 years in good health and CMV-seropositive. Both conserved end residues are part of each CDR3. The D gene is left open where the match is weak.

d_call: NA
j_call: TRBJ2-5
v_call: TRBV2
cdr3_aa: CASKYGETQYF

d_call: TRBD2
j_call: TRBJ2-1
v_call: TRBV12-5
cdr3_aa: CASGFSGTSGNEQFF

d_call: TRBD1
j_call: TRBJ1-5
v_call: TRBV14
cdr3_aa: CAGSPGQGSQPQHF

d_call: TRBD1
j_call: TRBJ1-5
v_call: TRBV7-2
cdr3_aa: CASSLGPQGALGNQPQHF

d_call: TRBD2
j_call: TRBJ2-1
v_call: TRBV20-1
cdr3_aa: CSSLAGQQFF

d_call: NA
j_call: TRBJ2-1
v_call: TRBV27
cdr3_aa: CASSSQGRKDNEQFF

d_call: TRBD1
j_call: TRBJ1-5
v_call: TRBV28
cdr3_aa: CASSTGDVSNQPQHF

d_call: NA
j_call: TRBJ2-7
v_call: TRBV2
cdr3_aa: CASSRTDEQYF

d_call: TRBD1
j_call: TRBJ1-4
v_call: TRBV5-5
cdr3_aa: CASSNRQGAREKLFF

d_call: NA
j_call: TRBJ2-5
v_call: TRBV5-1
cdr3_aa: CASRGEETQYF

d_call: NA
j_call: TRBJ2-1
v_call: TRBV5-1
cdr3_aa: CASSLVAGTSSYNEQFF

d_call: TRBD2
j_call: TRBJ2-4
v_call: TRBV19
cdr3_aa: CASSMFGRATDIQYF

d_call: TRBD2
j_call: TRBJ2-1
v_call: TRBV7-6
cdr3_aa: CASSSAFSSGTRGHNEQFF

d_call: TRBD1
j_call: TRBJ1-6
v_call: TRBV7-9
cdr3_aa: CASSLDGTGSPLHF

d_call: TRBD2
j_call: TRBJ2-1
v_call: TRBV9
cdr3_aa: CASSAPGTSGSSEQFF

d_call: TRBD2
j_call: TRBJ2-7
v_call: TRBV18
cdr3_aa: CASSPPWGGSYEQYF